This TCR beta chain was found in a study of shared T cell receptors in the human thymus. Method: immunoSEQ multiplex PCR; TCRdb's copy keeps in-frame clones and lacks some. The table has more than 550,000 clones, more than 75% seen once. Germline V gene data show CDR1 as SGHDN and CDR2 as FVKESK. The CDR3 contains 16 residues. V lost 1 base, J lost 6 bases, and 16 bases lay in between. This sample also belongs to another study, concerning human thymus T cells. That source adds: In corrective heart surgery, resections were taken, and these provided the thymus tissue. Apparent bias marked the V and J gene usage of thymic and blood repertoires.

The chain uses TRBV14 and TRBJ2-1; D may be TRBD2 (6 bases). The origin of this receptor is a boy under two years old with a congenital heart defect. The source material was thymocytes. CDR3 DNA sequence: TGTGCCAGCAGCCAAGGGCCGGGAGTTGAAGGCAATGAGCAGTTCTTC. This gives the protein CASSQGPGVEGNEQFF.